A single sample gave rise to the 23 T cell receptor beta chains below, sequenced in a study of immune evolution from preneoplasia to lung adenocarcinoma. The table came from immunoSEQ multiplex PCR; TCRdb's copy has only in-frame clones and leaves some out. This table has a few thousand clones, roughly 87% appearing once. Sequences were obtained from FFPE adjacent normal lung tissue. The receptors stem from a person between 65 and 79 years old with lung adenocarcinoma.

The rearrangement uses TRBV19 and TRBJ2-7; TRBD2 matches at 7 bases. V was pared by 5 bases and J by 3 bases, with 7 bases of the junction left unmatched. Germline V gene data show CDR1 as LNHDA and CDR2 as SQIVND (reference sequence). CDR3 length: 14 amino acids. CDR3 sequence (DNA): TGTGCCAGTAGTCTGCAAGCGGGAAGCTACGAGCAGTACTTC. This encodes CASSLQAGSYEQYF.

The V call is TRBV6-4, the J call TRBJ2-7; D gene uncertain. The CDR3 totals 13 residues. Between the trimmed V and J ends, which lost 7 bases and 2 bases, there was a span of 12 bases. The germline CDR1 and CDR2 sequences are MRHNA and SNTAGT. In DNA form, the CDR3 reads TGTGCCAGCATAAGGACCGGCCCCTACGAGCAGTACTTC. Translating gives CASIRTGPYEQYF.

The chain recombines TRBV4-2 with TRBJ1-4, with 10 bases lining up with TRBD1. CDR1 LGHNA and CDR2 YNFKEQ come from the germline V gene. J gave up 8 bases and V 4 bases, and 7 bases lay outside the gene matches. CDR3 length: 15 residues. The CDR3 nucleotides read TGTGCCAGCAGCCTTGGGACAGGGGATTCGGAAAAACTGTTTTTT. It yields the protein CASSLGTGDSEKLFF.

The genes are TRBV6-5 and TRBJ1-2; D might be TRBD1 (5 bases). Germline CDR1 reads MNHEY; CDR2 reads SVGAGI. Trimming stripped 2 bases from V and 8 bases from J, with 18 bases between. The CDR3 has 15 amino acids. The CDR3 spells CASSYTTIGGYGYTF. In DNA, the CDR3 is TGTGCCAGCAGTTACACCACGATTGGGGGATACGGCTACACCTTC.

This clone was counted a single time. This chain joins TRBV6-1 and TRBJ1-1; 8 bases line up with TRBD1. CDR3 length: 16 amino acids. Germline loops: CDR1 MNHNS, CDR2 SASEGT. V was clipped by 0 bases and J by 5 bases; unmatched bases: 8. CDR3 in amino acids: CASSEALARGRTEAFF. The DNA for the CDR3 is TGTGCCAGCAGTGAAGCGCTGGCCAGGGGGCGTACTGAAGCTTTCTTT.

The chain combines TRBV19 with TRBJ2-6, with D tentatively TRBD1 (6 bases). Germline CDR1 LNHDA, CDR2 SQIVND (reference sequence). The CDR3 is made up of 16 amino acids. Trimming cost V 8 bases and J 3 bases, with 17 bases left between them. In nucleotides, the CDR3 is TGTGCCAGTGGAGCCTTGGGGGCGCTTGGGGCCAACGTCCTGACTTTC. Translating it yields CASGALGALGANVLTF.

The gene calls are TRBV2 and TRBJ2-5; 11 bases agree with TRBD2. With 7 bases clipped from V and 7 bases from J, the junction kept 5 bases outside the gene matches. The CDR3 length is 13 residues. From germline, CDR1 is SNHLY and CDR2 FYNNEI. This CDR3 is CASNPLAGVTQYF. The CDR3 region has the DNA TGTGCCAGCAACCCACTAGCGGGAGTGACCCAGTACTTC.

CDR3 in amino acids: CSGREPGSYEQYF. CDR3 bases: TGCAGCGGCCGGGAGCCGGGCTCCTACGAGCAGTACTTC. The chain recombines TRBV29-1 with TRBJ2-7, with D possibly matching TRBD2 (6 bases). The CDR3 runs 13 residues. In germline, CDR1 is SQVTM, CDR2 ANQGSEA. Trimming left V 7 bases short and J 0 bases short, with 13 bases between.

The CDR3 bases are TGTGCCAGCAGCTTTGGGGACGCGACAGGGTTCCAAGAGACCCAGTACTTC. This encodes CASSFGDATGFQETQYF. The rearrangement uses TRBV7-9 and TRBJ2-5; 7 bases map to TRBD1. The CDR3 is 17 amino acids. Germline V gene data show CDR1 as SEHNR and CDR2 as FQNEAQ (reference sequence). After removal of 3 bases from V and 1 base from J, the junction contained 11 bases not matched to a gene.

CDR3: CASSQGSGDTQYF. The CDR3 DNA reads TGTGCCAGCAGTCAGGGGTCAGGGGATACGCAGTATTTT. The chain uses TRBV11-2 and TRBJ2-3; D possibly corresponds to TRBD1 (6 bases). Trimming took 6 bases from V and 6 from J, leaving 13 bases between them. The CDR3 has 13 amino acids. Looked up from germline, CDR1 is SGHAT and CDR2 is FQNNGV.

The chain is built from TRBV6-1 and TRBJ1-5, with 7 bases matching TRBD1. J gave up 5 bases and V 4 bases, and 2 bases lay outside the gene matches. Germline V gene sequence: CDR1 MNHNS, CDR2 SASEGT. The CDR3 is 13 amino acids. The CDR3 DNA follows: TGTGCCAGCAGTGGACAGGGACATCAGCCCCAGCATTTT. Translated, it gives CASSGQGHQPQHF.

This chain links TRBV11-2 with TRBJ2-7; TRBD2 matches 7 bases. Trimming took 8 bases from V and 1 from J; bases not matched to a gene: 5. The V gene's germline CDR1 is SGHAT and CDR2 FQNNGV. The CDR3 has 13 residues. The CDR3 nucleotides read TGTGCCAGCCGGCGGGGGTCTTCCTACGAGCAGTACTTC. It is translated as CASRRGSSYEQYF.

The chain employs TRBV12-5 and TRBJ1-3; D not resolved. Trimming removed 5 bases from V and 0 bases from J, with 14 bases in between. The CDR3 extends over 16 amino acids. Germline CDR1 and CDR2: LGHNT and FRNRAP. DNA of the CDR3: TGTGCTAGTGGTCTCCCTGGACGGTTCTCTGGAAACACCATATATTTT. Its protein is CASGLPGRFSGNTIYF.

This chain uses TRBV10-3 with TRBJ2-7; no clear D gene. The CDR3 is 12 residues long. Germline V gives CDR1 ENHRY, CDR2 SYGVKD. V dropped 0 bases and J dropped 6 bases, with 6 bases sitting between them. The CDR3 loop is CAISESKTEQYF. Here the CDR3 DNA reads TGTGCCATCAGTGAGTCGAAAACCGAGCAGTACTTC.

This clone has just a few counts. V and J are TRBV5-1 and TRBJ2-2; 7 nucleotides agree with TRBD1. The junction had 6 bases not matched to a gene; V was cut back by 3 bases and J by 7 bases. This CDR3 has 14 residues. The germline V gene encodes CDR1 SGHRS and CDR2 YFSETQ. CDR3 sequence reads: CASSYDRANGELFF. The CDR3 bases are TGCGCCAGCAGCTATGACAGGGCGAACGGGGAGCTGTTTTTT.

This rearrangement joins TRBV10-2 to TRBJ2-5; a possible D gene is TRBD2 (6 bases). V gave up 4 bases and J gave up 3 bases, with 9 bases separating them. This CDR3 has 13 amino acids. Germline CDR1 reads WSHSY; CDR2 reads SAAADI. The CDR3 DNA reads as TGCGCCAGCAGTGCCGGGGGAAAAGAGACCCAGTACTTC. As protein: CASSAGGKETQYF.

The CDR3 here is CASSQFLGTSGRVNEQFF. The CDR3 DNA follows: TGTGCCAGCAGCCAATTCCTAGGGACTAGCGGGAGGGTCAATGAGCAGTTCTTC. The chain links TRBV4-2 to TRBJ2-1; 16 nucleotides agree with TRBD2. Germline-derived CDR1 and CDR2 are LGHNA and YNFKEQ. The J segment lost 6 bases and the V segment lost 2 bases, leaving 7 bases of the junction unmatched. The CDR3 has 18 residues.

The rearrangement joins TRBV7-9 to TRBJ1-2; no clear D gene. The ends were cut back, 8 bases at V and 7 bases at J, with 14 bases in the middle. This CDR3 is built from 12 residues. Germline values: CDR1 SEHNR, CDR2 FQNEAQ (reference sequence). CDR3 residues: CASAPSEGGYTF. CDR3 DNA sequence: TGTGCCAGCGCACCGAGCGAGGGTGGCTACACCTTC.

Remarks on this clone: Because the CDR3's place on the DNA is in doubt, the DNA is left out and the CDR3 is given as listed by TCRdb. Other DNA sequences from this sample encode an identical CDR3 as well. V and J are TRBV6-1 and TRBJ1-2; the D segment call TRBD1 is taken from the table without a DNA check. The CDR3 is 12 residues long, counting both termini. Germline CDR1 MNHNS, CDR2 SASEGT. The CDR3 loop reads CASSVGVGTGCF.

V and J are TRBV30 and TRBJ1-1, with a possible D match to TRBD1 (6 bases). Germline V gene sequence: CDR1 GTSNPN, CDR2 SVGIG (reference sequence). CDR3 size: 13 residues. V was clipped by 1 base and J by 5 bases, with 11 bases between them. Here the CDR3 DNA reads TGTGCCTGGAGTGGAGACAGGAGGACTGAAGCTTTCTTT. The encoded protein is CAWSGDRRTEAFF.

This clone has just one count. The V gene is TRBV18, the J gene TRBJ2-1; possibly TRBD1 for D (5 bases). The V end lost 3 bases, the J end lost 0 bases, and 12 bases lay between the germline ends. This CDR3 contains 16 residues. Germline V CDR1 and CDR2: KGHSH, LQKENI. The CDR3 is CASSPDQGRSYNEQFF. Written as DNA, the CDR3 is TGTGCCAGCTCACCCGATCAGGGTCGCTCCTACAATGAGCAGTTCTTC.

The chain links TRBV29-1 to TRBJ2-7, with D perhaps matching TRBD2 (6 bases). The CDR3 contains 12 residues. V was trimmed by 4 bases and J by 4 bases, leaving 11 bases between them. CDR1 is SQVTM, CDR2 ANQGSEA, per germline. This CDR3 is CSVGGEMYEQYF. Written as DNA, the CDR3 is TGCAGCGTTGGGGGGGAGATGTACGAGCAGTACTTC.

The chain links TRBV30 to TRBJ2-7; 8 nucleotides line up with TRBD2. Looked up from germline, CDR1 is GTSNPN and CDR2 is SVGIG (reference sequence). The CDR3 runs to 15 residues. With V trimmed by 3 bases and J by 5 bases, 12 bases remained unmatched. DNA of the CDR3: TGTGCCTGGAGGCCCGGGAGGGGGGGCCCCCACGAGCAGTACTTC. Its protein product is CAWRPGRGGPHEQYF. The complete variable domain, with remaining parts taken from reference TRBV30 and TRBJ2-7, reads SQTIHQWPATLVQPVGSPLSLECTVEGTSNPNLYWYRQAAGRGLQLLFYSVGIGQISSEVPQNLSASRPQDRQFILSSKKLLLSDSGFYLCAWRPGRGGPHEQYFGPGTRLTVT.